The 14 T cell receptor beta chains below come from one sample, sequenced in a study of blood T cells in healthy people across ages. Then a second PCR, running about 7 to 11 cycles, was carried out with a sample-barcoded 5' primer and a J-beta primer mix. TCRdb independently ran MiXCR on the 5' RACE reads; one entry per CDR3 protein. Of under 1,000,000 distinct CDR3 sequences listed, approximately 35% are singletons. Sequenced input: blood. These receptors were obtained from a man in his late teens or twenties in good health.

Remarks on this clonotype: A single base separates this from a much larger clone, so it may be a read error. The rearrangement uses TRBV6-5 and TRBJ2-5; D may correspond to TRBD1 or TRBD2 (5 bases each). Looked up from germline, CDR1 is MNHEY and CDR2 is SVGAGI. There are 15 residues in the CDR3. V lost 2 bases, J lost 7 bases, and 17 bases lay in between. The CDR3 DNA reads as TGTGCCAGCAGTTACGATATGGGATCGAGGGGGACCCAGTACTTC. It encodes CASSYDMGSRGTQYF.

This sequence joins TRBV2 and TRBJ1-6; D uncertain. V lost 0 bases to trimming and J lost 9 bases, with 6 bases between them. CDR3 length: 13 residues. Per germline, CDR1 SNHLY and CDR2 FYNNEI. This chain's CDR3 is CASSEAEVSPLHF. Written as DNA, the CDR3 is TGTGCCAGCAGTGAAGCAGAGGTTTCACCCCTCCACTTT.

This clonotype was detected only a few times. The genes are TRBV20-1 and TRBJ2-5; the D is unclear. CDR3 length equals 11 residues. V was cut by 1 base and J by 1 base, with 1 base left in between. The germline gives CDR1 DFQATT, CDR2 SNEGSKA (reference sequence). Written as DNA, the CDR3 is TGCAGTGCTAGAGCCCAAGAGACCCAGTACTTC. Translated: CSARAQETQYF.

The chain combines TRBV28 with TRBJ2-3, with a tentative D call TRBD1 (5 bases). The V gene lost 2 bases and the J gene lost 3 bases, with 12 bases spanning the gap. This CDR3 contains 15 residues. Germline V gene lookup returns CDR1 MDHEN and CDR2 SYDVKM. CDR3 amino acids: CASSLQQGKTDTQYF. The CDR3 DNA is TGTGCCAGCAGTTTACAGCAGGGTAAAACAGATACGCAGTATTTT.

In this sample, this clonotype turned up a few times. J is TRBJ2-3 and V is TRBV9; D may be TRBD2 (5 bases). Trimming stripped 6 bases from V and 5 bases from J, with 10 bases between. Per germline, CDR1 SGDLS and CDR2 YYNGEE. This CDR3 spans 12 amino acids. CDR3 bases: TGTGCCAGCACGTACGGGGAAGATACGCAGTATTTT. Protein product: CASTYGEDTQYF.

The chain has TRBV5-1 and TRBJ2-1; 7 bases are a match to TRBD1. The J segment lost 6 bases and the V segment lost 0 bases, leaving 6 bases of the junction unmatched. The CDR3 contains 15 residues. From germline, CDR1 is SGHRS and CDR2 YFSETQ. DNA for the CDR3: TGCGCCAGCAGCTTGGAGGGGGCCCGTTCCAATGAGCAGTTCTTC. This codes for CASSLEGARSNEQFF.

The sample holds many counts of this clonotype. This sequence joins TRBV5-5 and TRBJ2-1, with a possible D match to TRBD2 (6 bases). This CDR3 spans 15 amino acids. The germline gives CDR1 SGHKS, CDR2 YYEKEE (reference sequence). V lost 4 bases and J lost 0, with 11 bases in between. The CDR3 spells CASSPGSSSYNEQFF. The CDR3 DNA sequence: TGTGCCAGCAGCCCCGGGAGCAGCTCCTACAATGAGCAGTTCTTC.

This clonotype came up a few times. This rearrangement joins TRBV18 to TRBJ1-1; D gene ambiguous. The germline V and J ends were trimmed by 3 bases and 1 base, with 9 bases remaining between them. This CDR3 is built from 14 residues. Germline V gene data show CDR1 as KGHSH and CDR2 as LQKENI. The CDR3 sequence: CASSPTRQNTEAFF. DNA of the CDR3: TGTGCCAGCTCACCGACAAGGCAGAACACTGAAGCTTTCTTT.

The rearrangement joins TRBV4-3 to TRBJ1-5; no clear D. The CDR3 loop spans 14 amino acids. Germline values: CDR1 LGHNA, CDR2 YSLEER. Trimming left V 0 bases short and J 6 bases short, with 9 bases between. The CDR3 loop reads CASSQDRSGQPQHF. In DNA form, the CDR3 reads TGCGCCAGCAGCCAAGATAGATCGGGTCAGCCCCAGCATTTT.

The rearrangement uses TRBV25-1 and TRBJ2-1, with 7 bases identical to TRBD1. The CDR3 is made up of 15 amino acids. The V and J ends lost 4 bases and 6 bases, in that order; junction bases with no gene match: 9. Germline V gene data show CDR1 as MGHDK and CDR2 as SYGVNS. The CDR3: CASSVRTGAVNEQFF. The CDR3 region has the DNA TGTGCCAGCAGTGTAAGGACAGGCGCCGTCAATGAGCAGTTCTTC.

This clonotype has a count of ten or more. The CDR3 spells CASSLRTVNQPQHF. CDR3 sequence (DNA): TGTGCCAGCAGCTTAAGGACAGTCAATCAGCCCCAGCATTTT. The chain joins TRBV27 to TRBJ1-5; D is possibly TRBD1 (6 bases). The CDR3 contains 14 residues. With 6 bases removed from V and 3 bases from J, the gap between germline ends came to 12 bases. Germline V gene data show CDR1 as MNHEY and CDR2 as SMNVEV (reference sequence).

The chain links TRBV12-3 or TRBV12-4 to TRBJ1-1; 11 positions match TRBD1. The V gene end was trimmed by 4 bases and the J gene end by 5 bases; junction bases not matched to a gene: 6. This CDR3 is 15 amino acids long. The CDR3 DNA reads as TGTGCCAGCAGTTCCCCGGGACAGGGGGGGACTGAAGCTTTCTTT. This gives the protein CASSSPGQGGTEAFF.

CDR3 sequence (DNA): TGTGCCAGTAACTCCGGGGGACAGGCCTGGCGCTACACCTTC. Its translation: CASNSGGQAWRYTF. The chain uses TRBV18 and TRBJ1-2; TRBD1 aligns across 8 bases. After removal of 9 bases from V and 9 bases from J, the junction contained 15 bases not matched to a gene. This CDR3 has 14 amino acids. Per germline, CDR1 KGHSH and CDR2 LQKENI.

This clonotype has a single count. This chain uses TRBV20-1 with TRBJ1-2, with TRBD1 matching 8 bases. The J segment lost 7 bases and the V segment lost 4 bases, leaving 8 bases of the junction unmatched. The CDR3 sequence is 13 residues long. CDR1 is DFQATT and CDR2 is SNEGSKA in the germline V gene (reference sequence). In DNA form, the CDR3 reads TGCAGTGCTAAAACAGGGGGGTGGGGTGGCTACACCTTC. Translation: CSAKTGGWGGYTF.